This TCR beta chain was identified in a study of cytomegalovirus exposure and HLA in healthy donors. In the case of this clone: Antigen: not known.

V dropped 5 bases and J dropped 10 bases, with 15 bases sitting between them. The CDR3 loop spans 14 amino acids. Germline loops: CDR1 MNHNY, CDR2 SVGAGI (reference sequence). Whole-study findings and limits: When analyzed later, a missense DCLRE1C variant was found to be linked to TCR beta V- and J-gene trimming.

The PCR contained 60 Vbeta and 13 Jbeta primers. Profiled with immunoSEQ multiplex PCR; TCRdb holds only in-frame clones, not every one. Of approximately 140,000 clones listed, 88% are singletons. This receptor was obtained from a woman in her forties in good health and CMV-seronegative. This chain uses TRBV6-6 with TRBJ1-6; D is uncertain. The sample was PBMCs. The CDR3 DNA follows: TGTGCCAGCAGTGGTTTGGAGGGATACTCACCCCTCCACTTT. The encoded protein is CASSGLEGYSPLHF.